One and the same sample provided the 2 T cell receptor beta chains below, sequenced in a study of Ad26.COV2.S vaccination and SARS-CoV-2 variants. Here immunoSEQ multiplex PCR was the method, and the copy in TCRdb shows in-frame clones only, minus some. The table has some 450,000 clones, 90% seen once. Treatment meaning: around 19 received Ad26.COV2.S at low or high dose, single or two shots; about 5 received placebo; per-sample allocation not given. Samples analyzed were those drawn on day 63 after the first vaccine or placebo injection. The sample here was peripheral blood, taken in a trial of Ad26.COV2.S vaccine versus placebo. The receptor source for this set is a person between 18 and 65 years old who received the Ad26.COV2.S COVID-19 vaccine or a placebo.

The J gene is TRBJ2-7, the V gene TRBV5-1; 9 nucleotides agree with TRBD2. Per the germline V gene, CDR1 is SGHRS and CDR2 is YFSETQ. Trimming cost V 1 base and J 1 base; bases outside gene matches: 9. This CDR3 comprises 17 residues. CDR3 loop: CASSLSLAGVKSYEQYF. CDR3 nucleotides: TGCGCCAGCAGCTTGAGTTTAGCGGGAGTCAAGTCCTACGAGCAGTACTTC.

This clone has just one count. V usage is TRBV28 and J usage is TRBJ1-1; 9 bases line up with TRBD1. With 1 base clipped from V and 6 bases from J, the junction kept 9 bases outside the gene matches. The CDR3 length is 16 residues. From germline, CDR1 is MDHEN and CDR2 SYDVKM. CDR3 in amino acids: CASSLYPGTGTPEAFF. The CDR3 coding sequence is TGTGCCAGCAGTTTATACCCCGGGACAGGGACTCCTGAAGCTTTCTTT.